This TCR beta chain was obtained from a study of regulatory T cells in long-lasting Graves disease. Overall study findings and caveats: A limited number of samples was an acknowledged limitation. When disease was persistent, TRBV28, TRBJ1-2 and TRBJ2-5 were the favored segments.

V was pared by 2 bases and J by 1 base, with 12 bases between. From germline, CDR1 is MNHEY and CDR2 SVGEGT. This CDR3 is built from 16 residues. Time point described: persistent/refractory GD, antithyroid drugs over 5 years with positive TRAb. Generation of the TCR library employed RNA extracted from PBMCs. Graves' disease diagnosis was established per American Thyroid Association guidelines. This clonotype was seen ten or more times. Its target is not known. According to the study, TCR beta libraries were built with iRepertoire HTBI primers and CDR3-region Arm-PCR. TCRdb analysed the multiplex PCR reads with MiXCR anew, one entry per CDR3 protein. The sample consists of fewer than 400,000 distinct CDR3 sequences, roughly 21% of them appearing once.

The TCR was taken from a female donor with Graves disease. The sequenced sample was peripheral blood mononuclear cells (PBMCs), obtained when the disease was refractory, from a patient treated with antithyroid drugs. The genes are TRBV6-2 or TRBV6-3 and TRBJ1-5, with TRBD1 as a possible D gene (6 bases). The CDR3 region is CASSYGSRGSNQPQHF. In nucleotides, the CDR3 is TGTGCCAGCAGTTACGGTTCTAGGGGGAGCAATCAGCCCCAGCATTTT.